Following are 14 T cell receptor beta chains from one sample sequenced in a study of blood T cell repertoires in COVID-19. Using immunoSEQ multiplex PCR, the repertoire was profiled, and TCRdb retains in-frame clones only, with some absent. The data hold about 35,000 clones, with around 80% observed a single time. The source material was peripheral blood. These receptors were collected from a man at least 80 years old with active or convalescent COVID-19.

V gene TRBV27 combines with J gene TRBJ2-1; 7 positions agree with TRBD1. In germline, CDR1 is MNHEY, CDR2 SMNVEV (reference sequence). The trim removed 6 bases at V and 1 base at J, leaving 6 bases unmatched. The CDR3 length is 15 residues. The CDR3 nucleotides are TGTGCCAGCAGCGGTATCAGGGGGTCCTACAATGAGCAGTTCTTC. This sequence encodes CASSGIRGSYNEQFF.

The CDR3 DNA is TGTGCCAGCTCACCAAGGACAGACTCCTACGAGCAGTACTTC. It translates to CASSPRTDSYEQYF. The rearrangement joins TRBV18 to TRBJ2-7, with a tentative D call TRBD1 (6 bases). Germline-derived CDR1 and CDR2 are KGHSH and LQKENI. V was cut by 2 bases and J by 0 bases, with 8 bases left in between. CDR3 length: 14 amino acids.

The table lists this clone with a few counts. This rearrangement joins TRBV7-9 to TRBJ1-1; tentative D call: TRBD1 (5 bases). The CDR3 runs 13 residues. V was pared by 1 base and J by 3 bases, with 6 bases between. Germline CDR1 SEHNR, CDR2 FQNEAQ (reference sequence). This CDR3 reads CASSLVGDTEAFF. The CDR3, as DNA: TGTGCCAGCAGCTTAGTAGGGGACACTGAAGCTTTCTTT.

The genes are TRBV5-4 and TRBJ2-1, with a weak D call TRBD1 (6 bases). Germline CDR1 reads SGHNT; CDR2 reads YYREEE (reference sequence). This CDR3 contains 13 residues. The germline V and J ends were trimmed by 3 bases and 9 bases, with 13 bases remaining between them. The CDR3 DNA sequence: TGTGCCAGCAGCTCCTCCGGGACACCTGAGCAGTTCTTC. Its protein product is CASSSSGTPEQFF.

The chain is built from TRBV28 and TRBJ2-7; the match to TRBD2 covers 8 bases. With V trimmed by 7 bases and J by 2 bases, 7 bases remained unmatched. The germline gives CDR1 MDHEN, CDR2 SYDVKM. This CDR3 is built from 14 residues. CDR3 nucleotides: TGTGCCAGCACTCGGGGGGGCATCGCCTACGAGCAGTACTTC. Its translation: CASTRGGIAYEQYF.

The genes are TRBV7-6 and TRBJ1-5; 12 positions agree with TRBD1. This CDR3 is built from 16 residues. V trimming: 7 bases; J trimming: 6 bases; junction bases outside the gene matches: 10. Germline loops: CDR1 SGHVS, CDR2 FNYEAQ. CDR3 DNA sequence: TGTGCCAGCACTTCCGGGGACAGGGGGCGCCTTCAGCCCCAGCATTTT. Translated, it gives CASTSGDRGRLQPQHF. The complete variable domain, with remaining parts taken from reference TRBV7-6 and TRBJ1-5, reads GAGVSQSPRYKVTKRGQDVALRCDPISGHVSLYWYRQALGQGPEFLTYFNYEAQQDKSGLPNDRFSAERPEGSISTLTIQRTEQRDSAMYRCASTSGDRGRLQPQHFGDGTRLSIL.

The rearrangement uses TRBV24-1 and TRBJ2-1; TRBD2 agrees at 11 bases. CDR3 length equals 17 residues. From germline, CDR1 is KGHDR and CDR2 SFDVKD. The ends lost 2 bases at V and 3 bases at J; junction bases unmatched: 5. The CDR3 DNA reads TGTGCCACCAGTGATTCGCGGACTAGCGGGTACTACAATGAGCAGTTCTTC. Protein sequence: CATSDSRTSGYYNEQFF.

This clone was seen more than once but under ten times. The rearrangement uses TRBV24-1 and TRBJ2-2; D is unclear. CDR3 length equals 16 residues. V dropped 0 bases and J dropped 1 base, with 8 bases sitting between them. Germline-derived CDR1 and CDR2 are KGHDR and SFDVKD. The CDR3 loop reads CATSDLSELNTGELFF. CDR3 coding DNA: TGTGCCACCAGTGATTTGTCGGAGCTGAACACCGGGGAGCTGTTTTTT.

The chain is built from TRBV19 and TRBJ1-5; TRBD1 might be the D (5 bases). The length of the CDR3 is 14 residues. Trimming took off 5 bases at V and 1 base at J, with 9 bases between the two ends. Germline-derived CDR1 and CDR2 are LNHDA and SQIVND (reference sequence). DNA for the CDR3: TGTGCCAGTAGTCAGGGTTCGAGCAATCAGCCCCAGCATTTT. It is translated as CASSQGSSNQPQHF.

The V call is TRBV19, the J call TRBJ1-4, with TRBD1 identical over 11 bases. The CDR3 is 15 amino acids. Germline CDR1 LNHDA, CDR2 SQIVND (reference sequence). Losses at the gene ends were 5 bases for V and 8 bases for J; bases not matched to a gene: 7. DNA of the CDR3: TGTGCCAGTAGTCCGGACAGGGGGCTCGGAGAAAAACTGTTTTTT. This sequence encodes CASSPDRGLGEKLFF.

The chain couples TRBV18 to TRBJ2-1; the D gene is possibly TRBD1 (5 bases). V dropped 3 bases and J dropped 4 bases, with 13 bases sitting between them. CDR1 KGHSH and CDR2 LQKENI come from the germline V gene. This CDR3 comprises 15 residues. The CDR3 protein is CASSPGRVGYNEQFF. CDR3 bases: TGTGCCAGCTCACCGGGCAGGGTGGGATACAATGAGCAGTTCTTC.

The genes are TRBV6-5 and TRBJ2-7; possibly TRBD1 for D (6 bases). With 5 bases removed from V and 3 bases from J, the gap between germline ends came to 11 bases. The CDR3 totals 13 residues. Germline values: CDR1 MNHEY, CDR2 SVGAGI. This chain's CDR3 is CASSTGFGYEQYF. CDR3 DNA: TGTGCCAGCAGTACAGGGTTCGGCTACGAGCAGTACTTC.

V and J are TRBV11-1 and TRBJ2-1; no clear D. The V gene's germline CDR1 is SGHAT and CDR2 FQDESV (reference sequence). This CDR3 comprises 13 residues. The ends were cut back, 5 bases at V and 7 bases at J, with 12 bases in the middle. CDR3 residues: CASSPTRWNEQFF. CDR3 sequence (DNA): TGTGCCAGCAGCCCGACCAGGTGGAATGAGCAGTTCTTC.

V is TRBV5-8 and J is TRBJ1-4, with TRBD1 matching over 8 bases. V gave up 0 bases and J gave up 9 bases; unmatched junction bases: 4. This CDR3 is built from 14 residues. Germline CDR1 is SGHTS and CDR2 is YDEGEE. Written as DNA, the CDR3 is TGTGCCAGCAGCTTGGGACAGGGGACCCAAAAACTGTTTTTT. This encodes CASSLGQGTQKLFF.